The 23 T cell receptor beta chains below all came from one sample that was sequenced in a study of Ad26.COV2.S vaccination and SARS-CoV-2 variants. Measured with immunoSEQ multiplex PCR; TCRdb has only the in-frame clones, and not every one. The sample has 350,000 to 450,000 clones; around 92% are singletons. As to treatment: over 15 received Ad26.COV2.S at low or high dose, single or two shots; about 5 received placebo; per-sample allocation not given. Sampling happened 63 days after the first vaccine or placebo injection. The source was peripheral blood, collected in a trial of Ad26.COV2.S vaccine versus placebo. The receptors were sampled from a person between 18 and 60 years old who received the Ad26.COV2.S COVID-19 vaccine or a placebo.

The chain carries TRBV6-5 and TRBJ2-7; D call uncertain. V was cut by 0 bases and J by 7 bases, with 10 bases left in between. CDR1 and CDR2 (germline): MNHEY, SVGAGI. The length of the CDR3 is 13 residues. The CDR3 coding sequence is TGTGCCAGCAGTTACTCCCCCGGTTTGGAGCAGTACTTC. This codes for CASSYSPGLEQYF.

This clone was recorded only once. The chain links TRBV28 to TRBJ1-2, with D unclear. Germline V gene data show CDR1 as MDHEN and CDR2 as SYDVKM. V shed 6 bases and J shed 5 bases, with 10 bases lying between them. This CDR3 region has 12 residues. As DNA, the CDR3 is TGTGCCAGCAGATGGGGTAGTTATGGCTACACCTTC. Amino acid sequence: CASRWGSYGYTF.

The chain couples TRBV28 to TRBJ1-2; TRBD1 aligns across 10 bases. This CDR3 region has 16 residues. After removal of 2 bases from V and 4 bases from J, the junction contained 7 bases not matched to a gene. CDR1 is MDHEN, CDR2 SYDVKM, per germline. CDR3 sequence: CASSLSRTGGSYGYTF. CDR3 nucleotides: TGTGCCAGCAGTTTAAGCCGGACAGGGGGTTCCTATGGCTACACCTTC.

The CDR3 sequence: CASSQETRASGNTIYF. DNA for the CDR3: TGCGCCAGCAGCCAAGAGACCAGGGCCTCTGGAAACACCATATATTTT. The rearrangement joins TRBV4-3 to TRBJ1-3; a weak D match, TRBD1 (5 bases). The CDR3 runs 16 residues. Germline V gene sequence: CDR1 LGHNA, CDR2 YSLEER. Trimming took 0 bases from V and 0 from J, leaving 9 bases between them.

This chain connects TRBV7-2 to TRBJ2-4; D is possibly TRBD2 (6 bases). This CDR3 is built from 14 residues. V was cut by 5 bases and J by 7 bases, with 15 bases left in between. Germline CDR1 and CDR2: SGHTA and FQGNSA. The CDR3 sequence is CASSHPGARNIQYF. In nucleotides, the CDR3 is TGTGCCAGCAGCCACCCGGGAGCCCGGAACATTCAGTACTTC.

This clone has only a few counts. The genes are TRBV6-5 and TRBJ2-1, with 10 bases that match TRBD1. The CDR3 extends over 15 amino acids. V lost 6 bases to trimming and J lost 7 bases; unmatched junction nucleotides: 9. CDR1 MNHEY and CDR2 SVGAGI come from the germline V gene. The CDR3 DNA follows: TGTGCCAGCAGAGATGGACAGGGGGTAAGGAATGAGCAGTTCTTC. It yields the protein CASRDGQGVRNEQFF.

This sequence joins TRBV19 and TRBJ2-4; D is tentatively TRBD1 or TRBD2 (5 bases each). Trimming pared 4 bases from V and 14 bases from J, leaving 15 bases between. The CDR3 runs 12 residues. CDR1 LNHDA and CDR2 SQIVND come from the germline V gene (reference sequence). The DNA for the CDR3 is TGTGCCAGTAGTACGTCGGGGACCGATAAGTACTTC. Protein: CASSTSGTDKYF.

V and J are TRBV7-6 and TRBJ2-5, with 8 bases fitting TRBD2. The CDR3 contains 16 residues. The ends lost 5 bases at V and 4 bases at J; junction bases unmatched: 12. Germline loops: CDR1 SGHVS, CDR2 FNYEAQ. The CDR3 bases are TGTGCCAGCAGCCCCTCGGGACTAGTTAACGGAGAGACCCAGTACTTC. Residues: CASSPSGLVNGETQYF.

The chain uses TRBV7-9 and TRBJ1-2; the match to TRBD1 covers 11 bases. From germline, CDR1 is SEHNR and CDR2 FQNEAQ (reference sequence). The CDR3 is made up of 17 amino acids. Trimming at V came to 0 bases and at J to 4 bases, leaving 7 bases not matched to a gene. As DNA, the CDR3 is TGTGCCAGCAGCTTAGCGGGGTGGGACAGGGGGATCTATGGCTACACCTTC. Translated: CASSLAGWDRGIYGYTF.

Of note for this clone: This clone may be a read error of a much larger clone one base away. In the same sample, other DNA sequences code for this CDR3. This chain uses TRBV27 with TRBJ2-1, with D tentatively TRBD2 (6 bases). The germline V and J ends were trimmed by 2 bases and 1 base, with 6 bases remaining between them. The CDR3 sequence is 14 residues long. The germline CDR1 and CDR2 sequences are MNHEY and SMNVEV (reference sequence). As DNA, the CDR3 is TGTGCCAGCAGTTTAGCGGGGTCCTACAATGAGCAGTTCTTC. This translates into CASSLAGSYNEQFF.

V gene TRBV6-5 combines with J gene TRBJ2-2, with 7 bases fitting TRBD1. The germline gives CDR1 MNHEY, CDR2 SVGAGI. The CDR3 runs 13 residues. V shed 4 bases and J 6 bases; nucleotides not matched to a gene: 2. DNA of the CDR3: TGTGCCAGCAGTTCAGGGGGAGCCGGGGAGCTGTTTTTT. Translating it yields CASSSGGAGELFF.

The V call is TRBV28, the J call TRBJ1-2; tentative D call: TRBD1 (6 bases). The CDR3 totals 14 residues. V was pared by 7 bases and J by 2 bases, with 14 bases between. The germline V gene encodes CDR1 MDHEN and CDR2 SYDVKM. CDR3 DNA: TGTGCCAGCAAAGCAATCGGACAGAACTATGGCTACACCTTC. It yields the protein CASKAIGQNYGYTF.

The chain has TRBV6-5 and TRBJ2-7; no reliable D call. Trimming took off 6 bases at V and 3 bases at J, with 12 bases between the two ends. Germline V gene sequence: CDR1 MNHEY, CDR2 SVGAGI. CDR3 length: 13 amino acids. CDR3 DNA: TGTGCCAGCAGGCATTCGGAGATCTACGAGCAGTACTTC. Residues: CASRHSEIYEQYF.

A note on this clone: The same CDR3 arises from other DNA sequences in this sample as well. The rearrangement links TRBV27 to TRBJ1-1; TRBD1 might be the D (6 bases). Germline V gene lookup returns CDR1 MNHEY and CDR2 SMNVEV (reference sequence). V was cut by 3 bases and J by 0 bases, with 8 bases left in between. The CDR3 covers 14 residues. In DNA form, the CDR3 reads TGTGCCAGCAGTTTCGGGGGCTTGAACACTGAAGCTTTCTTT. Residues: CASSFGGLNTEAFF.

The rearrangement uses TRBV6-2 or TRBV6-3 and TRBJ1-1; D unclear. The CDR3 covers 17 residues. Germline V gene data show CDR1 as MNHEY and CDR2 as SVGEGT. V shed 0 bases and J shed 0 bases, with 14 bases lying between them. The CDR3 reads CASSYSRQDGLNTEAFF. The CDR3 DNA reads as TGTGCCAGCAGTTACTCGCGCCAGGACGGATTGAACACTGAAGCTTTCTTT.

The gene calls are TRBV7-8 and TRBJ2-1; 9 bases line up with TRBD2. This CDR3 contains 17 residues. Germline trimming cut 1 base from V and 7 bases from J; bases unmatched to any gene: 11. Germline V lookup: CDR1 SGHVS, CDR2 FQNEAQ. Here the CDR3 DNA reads TGTGCCAGCAGCTTAGTGCTCCTAGCGGGGAGTATAAATGAGCAGTTCTTC. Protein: CASSLVLLAGSINEQFF.

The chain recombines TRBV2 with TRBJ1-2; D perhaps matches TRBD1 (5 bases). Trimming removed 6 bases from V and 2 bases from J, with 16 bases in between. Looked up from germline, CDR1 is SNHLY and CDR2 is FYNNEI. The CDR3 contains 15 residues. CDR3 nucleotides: TGTGCCAGCAGAGACCGGGACGGAGGAAACTATGGCTACACCTTC. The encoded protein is CASRDRDGGNYGYTF. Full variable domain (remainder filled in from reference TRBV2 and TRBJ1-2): EPEVTQTPSHQVTQMGQEVILRCVPISNHLYFYWYRQILGQKVEFLVSFYNNEISEKSEIFDDQFSVERPDGSNFTLKIRSTKLEDSAMYFCASRDRDGGNYGYTFGSGTRLTVV.

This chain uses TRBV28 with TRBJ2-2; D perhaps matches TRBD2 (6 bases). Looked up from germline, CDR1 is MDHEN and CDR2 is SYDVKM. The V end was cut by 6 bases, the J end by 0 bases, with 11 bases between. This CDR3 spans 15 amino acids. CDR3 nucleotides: TGTGCCAGCAGGCCTCCGGGGGCGAACACCGGGGAGCTGTTTTTT. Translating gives CASRPPGANTGELFF.

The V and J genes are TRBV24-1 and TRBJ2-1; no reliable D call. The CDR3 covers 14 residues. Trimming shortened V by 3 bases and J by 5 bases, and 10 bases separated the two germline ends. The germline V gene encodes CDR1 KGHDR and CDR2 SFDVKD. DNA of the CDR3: TGTGCCACCAGTGATCCAAGGTTTAACAATGAGCAGTTCTTC. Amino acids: CATSDPRFNNEQFF.

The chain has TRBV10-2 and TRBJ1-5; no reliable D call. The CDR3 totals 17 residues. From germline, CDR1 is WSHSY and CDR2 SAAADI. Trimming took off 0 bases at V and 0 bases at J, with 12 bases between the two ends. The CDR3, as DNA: TGCGCCAGCAGTGAGTCACGGTTGTACAATAGCAATCAGCCCCAGCATTTT. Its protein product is CASSESRLYNSNQPQHF.

The CDR3 reads CASSPGTGGNEQFF. CDR3 coding DNA: TGTGCCAGCAGTCCCGGGACGGGTGGGAATGAGCAGTTCTTC. V and J are TRBV28 and TRBJ2-1; the D gene could be TRBD1 or TRBD2 (5 bases each). The V and J ends lost 5 bases and 7 bases respectively, with 15 bases between them. The CDR3 spans 14 residues. Germline values: CDR1 MDHEN, CDR2 SYDVKM.

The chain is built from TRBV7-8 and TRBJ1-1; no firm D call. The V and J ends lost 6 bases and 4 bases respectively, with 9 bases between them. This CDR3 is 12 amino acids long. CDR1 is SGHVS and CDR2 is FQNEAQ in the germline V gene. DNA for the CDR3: TGTGCCAGCAGGGAGTTACTCACTGAAGCTTTCTTT. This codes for CASRELLTEAFF.

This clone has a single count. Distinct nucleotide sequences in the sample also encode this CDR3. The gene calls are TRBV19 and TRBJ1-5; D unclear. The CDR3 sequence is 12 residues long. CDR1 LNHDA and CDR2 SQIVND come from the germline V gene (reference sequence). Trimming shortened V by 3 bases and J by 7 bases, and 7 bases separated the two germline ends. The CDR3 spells CASSIGGQPQHF. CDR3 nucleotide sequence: TGTGCCAGTAGTATCGGAGGGCAGCCCCAGCATTTT.